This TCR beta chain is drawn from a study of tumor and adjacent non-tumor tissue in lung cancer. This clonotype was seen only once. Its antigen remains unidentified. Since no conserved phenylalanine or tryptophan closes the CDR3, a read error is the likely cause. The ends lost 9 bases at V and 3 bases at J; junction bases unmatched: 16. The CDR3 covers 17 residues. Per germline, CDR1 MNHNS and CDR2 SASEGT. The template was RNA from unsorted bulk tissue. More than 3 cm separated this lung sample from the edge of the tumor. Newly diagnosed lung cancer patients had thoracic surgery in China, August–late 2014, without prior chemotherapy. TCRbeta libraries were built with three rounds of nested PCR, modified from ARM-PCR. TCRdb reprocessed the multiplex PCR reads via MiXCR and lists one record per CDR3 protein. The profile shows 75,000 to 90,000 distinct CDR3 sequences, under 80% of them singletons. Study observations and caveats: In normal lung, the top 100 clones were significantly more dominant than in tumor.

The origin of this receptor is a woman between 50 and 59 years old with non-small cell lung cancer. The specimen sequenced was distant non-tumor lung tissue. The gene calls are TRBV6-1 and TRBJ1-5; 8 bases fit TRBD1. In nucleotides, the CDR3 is TGTGCCAGTTATCCGGCTACAGGGGGTATAAACAATCAGCCCCAGCATTCT. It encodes CASYPATGGINNQPQHS.